This T cell receptor beta chain was captured by sequencing in a study of beta chain features in type 1 diabetes. V lost 4 bases to trimming and J lost 3 bases; unmatched junction nucleotides: 5. This CDR3 contains 14 residues. Germline V CDR1 and CDR2: GTSNPN, SVGIG (reference sequence). Sequencing targeted expressed TCRB transcripts, as all isolated RNA had been reverse transcribed. Here immunoSEQ multiplex PCR was the method, and the copy in TCRdb shows in-frame clones only, minus some. Here the sample spans under 500,000 clones, roughly 31% being singletons. This TCR derives from a man younger than 30 in good health. The rearrangement uses TRBV30 and TRBJ1-3; 8 nucleotides line up with TRBD1. The sample was naive CD4+ T cells from blood. The CDR3 region has the DNA TGTGCCTGGACCCGGACAGGGTTTGGAAACACCATATATTTT. Residues: CAWTRTGFGNTIYF.